These 12 T cell receptor beta chains were all obtained from the same sample, sequenced in a study of T cell clonotyping in hematopoietic cell transplantation. Only in-frame clones appear in the TCRdb table, and some are missing; sequencing was by immunoSEQ multiplex PCR. Of approximately 28,000 clones in the sample, roughly 84% were seen once. Time point of the sample: recipient sample about 28 days before transplant, after cytoreduction. The specimen was peripheral blood mononuclear cells, collected before stem cell transplant. These receptors were taken from a woman aged 60 to 75 with acute myeloid leukemia. Some clones in this sample may be carry-over from other donors' samples.

V gene TRBV14 combines with J gene TRBJ2-1; TRBD2 aligns across 13 bases. Trimming took 5 bases from V and 5 from J; bases not matched to a gene: 9. Germline V CDR1 and CDR2: SGHDN, FVKESK. This CDR3 has 17 residues. This chain's CDR3 is CASSLKLTSGGDNEQFF. The CDR3 nucleotides read TGTGCCAGCAGCTTGAAACTAACTAGCGGGGGGGACAATGAGCAGTTCTTC. Filled out from reference TRBV14 and TRBJ2-1, the complete variable domain reads EAGVTQFPSHSVIEKGQTVTLRCDPISGHDNLYWYRRVMGKEIKFLLHFVKESKQDESGMPNNRFLAERTGGTYSTLKVQPAELEDSGVYFCASSLKLTSGGDNEQFFGPGTRLTVL.

The CDR3 DNA is TGCGCCAGCAGCGCCTCGGCCCGGCGGCTCGAGCAGTACTTC. This gives the protein CASSASARRLEQYF. This rearrangement joins TRBV10-1 to TRBJ2-7; no clear D gene. Trimming shortened V by 6 bases and J by 6 bases, and 18 bases separated the two germline ends. This CDR3 is 14 amino acids long. Per the germline V gene, CDR1 is WNHNN and CDR2 is SYGVQD (reference sequence).

The chain has TRBV7-2 and TRBJ1-1; 7 bases agree with TRBD1. From germline, CDR1 is SGHTA and CDR2 FQGNSA. The junction had 11 bases not matched to a gene; V was cut back by 5 bases and J by 5 bases. The CDR3 is 15 amino acids. As DNA, the CDR3 is TGTGCCAGCAGCCCGCCTAGGGGGCGGGGGACTGAAGCTTTCTTT. It is translated as CASSPPRGRGTEAFF.

The V and J genes are TRBV11-2 and TRBJ2-1; the D gene is possibly TRBD2 (6 bases). CDR3 length: 15 amino acids. Trimming cost V 5 bases and J 8 bases, with 19 bases left between them. CDR1 SGHAT and CDR2 FQNNGV come from the germline V gene. This CDR3 reads CASSPSRGAGDEQFF. In nucleotides, the CDR3 is TGTGCCAGCAGCCCCTCCCGCGGGGCGGGTGATGAGCAGTTCTTC.

This chain connects TRBV11-1 to TRBJ2-7; TRBD2 is a possible D gene (6 bases). Between the trimmed V and J ends, which lost 4 bases and 6 bases, there was a span of 19 bases. This CDR3 region has 15 residues. Looked up from germline, CDR1 is SGHAT and CDR2 is FQDESV (reference sequence). The chain's CDR3 is CASSYELARSTEQYF. The CDR3 bases are TGTGCCAGCAGCTACGAACTAGCCCGGTCTACCGAGCAGTACTTC.

The rearrangement links TRBV11-2 to TRBJ2-2; TRBD2 agrees at 12 bases. CDR1 is SGHAT, CDR2 FQNNGV, per germline. The CDR3 has 16 residues. V lost 5 bases, J lost 4 bases, and 5 bases stayed unmatched. CDR3 amino acids: CASSLTSGGPTGELFF. In DNA, the CDR3 is TGTGCCAGCAGCCTAACTAGCGGGGGGCCCACCGGGGAGCTGTTTTTT.

J is TRBJ2-5 and V is TRBV5-4, with D uncertain. V was trimmed by 3 bases and J by 0 bases, leaving 12 bases between them. The CDR3 runs to 15 residues. The germline gives CDR1 SGHNT, CDR2 YYREEE (reference sequence). CDR3 in amino acids: CASSSSKEYQETQYF. The CDR3 coding sequence is TGTGCCAGCAGCTCATCAAAGGAGTACCAAGAGACCCAGTACTTC.

This clone was detected a few times. The germline gene is not matched at one end of the junction; a read error may be the cause. J is TRBJ1-1 and V is TRBV6-6; D is undetermined. The CDR3 runs to 12 residues. Germline V gives CDR1 MNHNY, CDR2 SVGAGI (reference sequence). CDR3 DNA: TGTGCTAGCAGAGCGATGAACACTGAAGCTTTCTTT. Translating it yields CASRAMNTEAFF.

This clone was counted only a few times. V gene TRBV7-2 combines with J gene TRBJ2-3, with a weak D call TRBD1 (5 bases). The V gene's germline CDR1 is SGHTA and CDR2 FQGNSA. This CDR3 has 13 residues. V was shortened by 1 base and J by 7 bases, with 9 bases between the two germline ends. CDR3 nucleotide sequence: TGTGCCAGCAGCTTAGGGACACTATATACGCAGTATTTT. Protein sequence: CASSLGTLYTQYF.

The chain employs TRBV6-6 and TRBJ2-5; 11 bases fit TRBD2. J lost 5 bases, V lost 4 bases, and 6 bases had no gene match. CDR3 size: 15 residues. Per the germline V gene, CDR1 is MNHNY and CDR2 is SVGAGI (reference sequence). CDR3 bases: TGTGCCAGCAGTTTTCCTAGCGGGGGGTCCGAGACCCAGTACTTC. Its protein product is CASSFPSGGSETQYF.

The chain joins TRBV5-1 to TRBJ1-4; 7 positions match TRBD1. This CDR3 is built from 14 residues. Germline V gene sequence: CDR1 SGHRS, CDR2 YFSETQ. The J segment lost 4 bases and the V segment lost 4 bases, leaving 4 bases of the junction unmatched. The CDR3 spells CASSLDRVNEKLFF. The CDR3 DNA sequence: TGCGCCAGCAGCCTTGACAGGGTTAATGAAAAACTGTTTTTT.

V and J are TRBV25-1 and TRBJ2-1; 9 nucleotides match TRBD1. CDR1 and CDR2 from the germline V gene are MGHDK and SYGVNS. The CDR3 is 16 residues long. Losses at the gene ends were 4 bases for V and 4 bases for J; bases not matched to a gene: 8. The CDR3 loop is CASSARQGVEYNEQFF. DNA of the CDR3: TGTGCCAGCAGTGCCAGACAGGGGGTAGAATACAATGAGCAGTTCTTC.